The 20 T cell receptor beta chains below were found in one sample sequenced in a study of blood T cell repertoires in COVID-19. Sequencing used immunoSEQ multiplex PCR; TCRdb keeps in-frame clones, though not all of them. The table includes 95,000 to 110,000 clones, about nine tenths detected once. Sequencing was carried out using peripheral blood. The receptors derive from a man aged 50 to 59 with active or convalescent COVID-19.

The rearrangement uses TRBV7-9 and TRBJ1-2; D unclear. Trimming stripped 3 bases from V and 8 bases from J, with 10 bases between. The CDR3 has 12 residues. Germline CDR1 is SEHNR and CDR2 is FQNEAQ (reference sequence). CDR3 sequence: CASSFHMRGYTF. In DNA form, the CDR3 reads TGTGCCAGCAGCTTCCACATGAGGGGCTACACCTTC. The full variable domain, rest sourced from reference TRBV7-9 and TRBJ1-2, is DTGVSQNPRHKITKRGQNVTFRCDPISEHNRLYWYRQTLGQGPEFLTYFQNEAQLEKSRLLSDRFSAERPKGSFSTLEIQRTEQGDSAMYLCASSFHMRGYTFGSGTRLTVV.

This chain connects TRBV28 to TRBJ2-3; 9 bases match TRBD2. The V gene's germline CDR1 is MDHEN and CDR2 SYDVKM. V dropped 4 bases and J dropped 6; count of bases not matched to a gene: 14. This CDR3 has 17 amino acids. The CDR3 is CASSYPVAGVSYDTQYF. As DNA, the CDR3 is TGTGCCAGCAGTTACCCCGTAGCGGGAGTCTCCTACGATACGCAGTATTTT.

This rearrangement joins TRBV7-6 to TRBJ1-2; weak D call: TRBD1 (5 bases). Trimming left V 1 base short and J 11 bases short, with 17 bases between. There are 14 residues in the CDR3. Germline V lookup: CDR1 SGHVS, CDR2 FNYEAQ. DNA for the CDR3: TGTGCCAGCAGCTTAGGACAGTATGGAAGCCATTACACCTTC. This encodes CASSLGQYGSHYTF.

The chain combines TRBV24-1 with TRBJ1-5; 10 bases map to TRBD1. The CDR3 length is 17 residues. Germline trimming cut 3 bases from V and 5 bases from J; bases unmatched to any gene: 9. In germline, CDR1 is KGHDR, CDR2 SFDVKD. The CDR3 sequence: CATSDHRGQGSDQPQHF. For the CDR3, the DNA is TGTGCCACCAGTGATCACCGGGGACAGGGGAGCGATCAGCCCCAGCATTTT.

The chain joins TRBV30 to TRBJ1-5; a possible D gene is TRBD1 (5 bases). This CDR3 has 14 residues. Trimming shortened V by 2 bases and J by 6 bases, and 14 bases separated the two germline ends. Germline V gene sequence: CDR1 GTSNPN, CDR2 SVGIG (reference sequence). The CDR3 loop is CAWSLSRAGQPQHF. The CDR3 nucleotides are TGTGCCTGGAGTCTATCCAGGGCAGGTCAGCCCCAGCATTTT.

CDR3 DNA sequence: TGCAGTGCCGGGGACTATGGCTACACCTTC. Its translation: CSAGDYGYTF. The chain uses TRBV20-1 and TRBJ1-2, with D hard to call. V was shortened by 6 bases and J by 3 bases, with 5 bases between the two germline ends. CDR1 DFQATT and CDR2 SNEGSKA come from the germline V gene (reference sequence). The CDR3 has 10 residues.

The CDR3, as DNA: TGTGCCAGCAGCTTAGCGATACATCAGAACACCGGGGAGCTGTTTTTT. Translation gives CASSLAIHQNTGELFF. The V gene is TRBV7-9, the J gene TRBJ2-2, with no clear D. Trimming took off 0 bases at V and 1 base at J, with 9 bases between the two ends. The CDR3 is 16 residues long. CDR1 is SEHNR and CDR2 is FQNEAQ in the germline V gene (reference sequence).

In the case of this clone: The junction differs from germline at one of its ends, possibly a read error. This chain connects TRBV6-1 to TRBJ1-4, with unresolved D. Germline assignment: CDR1 MNHNS and CDR2 SASEGT. The CDR3 consists of 14 residues. The CDR3, as DNA: TGTGCCAGCAGCGAAGTGGGGAGTAATGAAAAACTGTTTTTT. It is translated as CASSEVGSNEKLFF.

The chain links TRBV29-1 to TRBJ2-7, with D maybe TRBD2 (6 bases). CDR3 length: 12 residues. V was shortened by 4 bases and J by 6 bases, with 13 bases between the two germline ends. Germline V gene data show CDR1 as SQVTM and CDR2 as ANQGSEA. The CDR3 nucleotides read TGCAGCGTTGTCGGGGGAGGAGGCGAGCAGTACTTC. Residues: CSVVGGGGEQYF.

CDR3 sequence (DNA): TGTGCCAGCAGCCCCCCCAGGGGAGGGGAAGAAAAACTGTTTTTT. Protein: CASSPPRGGEEKLFF. The chain is built from TRBV28 and TRBJ1-4, with TRBD1 as a possible D gene (6 bases). CDR1 is MDHEN, CDR2 SYDVKM, per germline. V shed 6 bases and J shed 8 bases, with 19 bases lying between them. This CDR3 is built from 15 residues.

The CDR3 nucleotides are TGTGCCAGCAGCCCCTATTCGGGACACAACACCGGGGAGCTGTTTTTT. This gives the protein CASSPYSGHNTGELFF. V usage is TRBV11-3 and J usage is TRBJ2-2; perhaps TRBD1 as D (6 bases). Trimming took 5 bases from V and 2 from J, leaving 15 bases between them. This CDR3 contains 16 residues. CDR1 and CDR2 (germline): SGHNT, YENEEA.

The chain recombines TRBV19 with TRBJ1-5; TRBD1 agrees at 8 bases. CDR3 length: 16 amino acids. Trimming at V came to 6 bases and at J to 5 bases, leaving 12 bases not matched to a gene. Germline V gene data show CDR1 as LNHDA and CDR2 as SQIVND (reference sequence). Here the CDR3 reads CASSRTGTGEDQPQHF. The CDR3 region has the DNA TGTGCCAGTAGCCGAACAGGGACAGGTGAAGATCAGCCCCAGCATTTT.

This chain links TRBV29-1 with TRBJ2-1; TRBD2 aligns across 13 bases. Per the germline V gene, CDR1 is SQVTM and CDR2 is ANQGSEA. J lost 9 bases, V lost 4 bases, and 3 bases had no gene match. The CDR3 runs 13 residues. CDR3 sequence reads: CSVGTSGSSEQFF. The CDR3 DNA is TGCAGCGTTGGGACTAGCGGGAGCAGTGAGCAGTTCTTC.

The J gene is TRBJ2-1, the V gene TRBV7-9; the match to TRBD2 covers 10 bases. There are 16 residues in the CDR3. The germline CDR1 and CDR2 sequences are SEHNR and FQNEAQ (reference sequence). V shed 5 bases and J 1 base; nucleotides not matched to a gene: 5. Here the CDR3 DNA reads TGTGCCAGCAGCGGTGTAGCGGGAGGATCCTACAATGAGCAGTTCTTC. This translates into CASSGVAGGSYNEQFF.

The chain is built from TRBV7-9 and TRBJ2-3; TRBD2 matches at 9 bases. Germline V gene lookup returns CDR1 SEHNR and CDR2 FQNEAQ (reference sequence). The CDR3 covers 14 residues. Trimming removed 1 base from V and 4 bases from J; junction bases left unmatched: 0. The CDR3 is CASSLGTSADTQYF. The DNA for the CDR3 is TGTGCCAGCAGCTTAGGGACTAGCGCAGATACGCAGTATTTT. Looking up the rest from reference TRBV7-9 and TRBJ2-3 gives the full variable domain: DTGVSQNPRHKITKRGQNVTFRCDPISEHNRLYWYRQTLGQGPEFLTYFQNEAQLEKSRLLSDRFSAERPKGSFSTLEIQRTEQGDSAMYLCASSLGTSADTQYFGPGTRLTVL.

The chain joins TRBV30 to TRBJ1-2, with TRBD1 identical over 7 bases. V gave up 6 bases and J gave up 4 bases; unmatched junction bases: 11. The CDR3 has 14 amino acids. The germline gives CDR1 GTSNPN, CDR2 SVGIG (reference sequence). The CDR3 spells CACSRTGQRYGYTF. As DNA, the CDR3 is TGTGCCTGTTCGCGGACAGGTCAGCGCTATGGCTACACCTTC.

This chain links TRBV30 with TRBJ2-7; D unresolved. V shed 5 bases and J shed 4 bases, with 15 bases lying between them. CDR1 is GTSNPN and CDR2 is SVGIG in the germline V gene (reference sequence). The CDR3 has 13 residues. The CDR3 nucleotides read TGTGCCTGGGGTCCCGGTCTACAGTACGAGCAGTACTTC. Translation: CAWGPGLQYEQYF.

This clone was picked up one time. The V and J genes are TRBV5-8 and TRBJ1-4; the match to TRBD1 covers 8 bases. The CDR3 spans 16 residues. Germline CDR1 and CDR2: SGHTS and YDEGEE. J lost 4 bases, V lost 4 bases, and 9 bases had no gene match. The CDR3 DNA reads TGTGCCAGCAGCCCTGACAGGGGAGGCCTTAATGAAAAACTGTTTTTT. It translates to CASSPDRGGLNEKLFF.

The V and J genes are TRBV18 and TRBJ2-5; no clear D. Germline V gene data show CDR1 as KGHSH and CDR2 as LQKENI. CDR3 size: 14 residues. V lost 3 bases and J lost 2, with 10 bases in between. CDR3 DNA: TGTGCCAGCTCACCCGTGGGCTTACAAGAGACCCAGTACTTC. Translating it yields CASSPVGLQETQYF.

The J gene is TRBJ2-7, the V gene TRBV27, with 14 bases identical to TRBD2. The CDR3 is made up of 20 amino acids. Germline trimming cut 5 bases from V and 3 bases from J; bases unmatched to any gene: 18. The germline gives CDR1 MNHEY, CDR2 SMNVEV (reference sequence). CDR3 in amino acids: CASSTRLAGGPNPRIYEQYF. The CDR3 DNA follows: TGTGCCAGCAGTACGAGACTAGCGGGAGGGCCGAACCCACGGATCTACGAGCAGTACTTC.